The 8 T cell receptor beta chains listed next were all sequenced from one sample in a study of blood T cells in healthy people across ages (dated by TCRdb to the mid-2010s). The library was generated by 5' RACE. Instrument used: Illumina HiSeq 2500. A second roughly 6 to 12 cycle PCR used a sample-barcoded 5' primer and a J-beta primer mix. TCRdb reprocessing: public reads trimmed at Q25 with fastp, clones called with MiXCR, in-frame beta chains kept. For every CDR3 protein sequence, its rows merge into one entry that carries the most common genes and DNA. Counted in this sample were about a million distinct CDR3 sequences; 35% to 45% of them appeared once. 13% of the sample is taken by the ten largest. The sequencing input was blood. These receptors were taken from a man between 18 and 35 years old in good health.

This clonotype was observed many times. J is TRBJ2-1 and V is TRBV29-1; 7 bases fit TRBD1. Germline trimming cut 6 bases from V and 4 bases from J; bases unmatched to any gene: 9. CDR1 is SQVTM, CDR2 ANQGSEA, per germline. CDR3 length equals 14 residues. The CDR3 nucleotides read TGCAGCGTCATGGGGACAGAGGATTACAATGAGCAGTTCTTC. Its protein is CSVMGTEDYNEQFF.

The CDR3 nucleotides are TGTGCCAGCAGTGGGGATCGGGGGAAGACCCAGTACTTC. Protein: CASSGDRGKTQYF. The V and J genes are TRBV27 and TRBJ2-5, with D tentatively TRBD2 (6 bases). This CDR3 has 13 residues. Germline-derived CDR1 and CDR2 are MNHEY and SMNVEV (reference sequence). V shed 5 bases and J shed 6 bases, with 13 bases lying between them.

In this sample, this clonotype turned up a few times. The chain couples TRBV25-1 to TRBJ2-5; D is perhaps TRBD2 (6 bases). TRBJ2-7 explains the end of the DNA better; the J call may be wrong. CDR1 and CDR2 (germline): MGHDK, SYGVNS. The CDR3 is made up of 14 amino acids. For the CDR3, the DNA is TGTGCCAGCAGTGAATTCGGAGGGGCCAACGAGCAGTACTTC. As protein: CASSEFGGANEQYF.

The chain links TRBV7-6 to TRBJ1-6; weak D call: TRBD1 (6 bases). Germline lookup yields CDR1 SGHVS and CDR2 FNYEAQ. Trimming pared 5 bases from V and 9 bases from J, leaving 23 bases between. The CDR3 runs to 17 residues. The CDR3 protein is CASSLISTGQVGSPLHF. CDR3 DNA sequence: TGTGCCAGCAGCCTCATATCAACAGGGCAGGTCGGTTCACCCCTCCACTTT.

The chain couples TRBV5-6 to TRBJ2-4; D perhaps matches TRBD1 (6 bases). The CDR3 loop spans 16 amino acids. Per germline, CDR1 SGHDT and CDR2 YYEEEE. Deletions cut 3 bases from V and 0 bases from J, with 13 bases between. The CDR3 sequence is CASSSQGLLAKNIQYF. The CDR3 nucleotides read TGTGCCAGCAGCTCACAGGGTCTTCTAGCCAAAAACATTCAGTACTTC.

The table lists this clonotype with a few counts. The gene calls are TRBV2 and TRBJ1-5; tentative D call: TRBD1 (6 bases). V lost 6 bases and J lost 5, with 8 bases in between. The length of the CDR3 is 12 residues. The germline gives CDR1 SNHLY, CDR2 FYNNEI. The CDR3 DNA is TGTGCCAGCAGGGCAGGGGATCAGCCCCAGCATTTT. Translating it yields CASRAGDQPQHF.

Worth noting for this clonotype: A much larger clonotype is one base distant, so this may be a read error. This chain joins TRBV12-3 or TRBV12-4 and TRBJ2-1, with 12 bases aligning to TRBD1. The trim removed 6 bases at V and 5 bases at J, leaving 5 bases unmatched. The CDR3 is made up of 15 amino acids. The CDR3 loop reads CASSQGQGAHNEQFF. CDR3 nucleotides: TGTGCCAGCAGCCAGGGACAGGGGGCTCACAATGAGCAGTTCTTC.

This clonotype was seen a few times. This chain joins TRBV27 and TRBJ2-3; 8 bases are shared with TRBD1. The CDR3 contains 14 residues. The germline V gene has CDR1 MNHEY and CDR2 SMNVEV (reference sequence). V lost 4 bases to trimming and J lost 6 bases; unmatched junction nucleotides: 6. CDR3 amino acids: CASSSRTGRDTQYF. Here the CDR3 DNA reads TGTGCCAGCAGTTCAAGGACAGGGAGGGATACGCAGTATTTT.